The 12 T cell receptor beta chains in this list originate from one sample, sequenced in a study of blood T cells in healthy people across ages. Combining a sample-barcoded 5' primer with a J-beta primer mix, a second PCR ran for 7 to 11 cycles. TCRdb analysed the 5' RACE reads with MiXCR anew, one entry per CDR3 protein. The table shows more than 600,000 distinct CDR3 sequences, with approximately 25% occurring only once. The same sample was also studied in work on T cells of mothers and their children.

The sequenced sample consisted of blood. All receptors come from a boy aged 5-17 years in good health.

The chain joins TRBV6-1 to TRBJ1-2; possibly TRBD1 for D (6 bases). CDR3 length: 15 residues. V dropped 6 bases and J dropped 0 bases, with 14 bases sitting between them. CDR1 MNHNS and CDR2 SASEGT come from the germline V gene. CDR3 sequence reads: CASREDRGPNYGYTF. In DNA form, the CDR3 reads TGTGCCAGCAGAGAGGACAGAGGTCCTAACTATGGCTACACCTTC.

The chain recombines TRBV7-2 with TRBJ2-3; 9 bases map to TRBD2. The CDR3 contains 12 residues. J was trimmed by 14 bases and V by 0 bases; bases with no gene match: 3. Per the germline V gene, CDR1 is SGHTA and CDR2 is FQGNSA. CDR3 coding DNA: TGTGCCAGCAGCTTAGCTAGCGGGAGACTGTATTTT. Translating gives CASSLASGRLYF.

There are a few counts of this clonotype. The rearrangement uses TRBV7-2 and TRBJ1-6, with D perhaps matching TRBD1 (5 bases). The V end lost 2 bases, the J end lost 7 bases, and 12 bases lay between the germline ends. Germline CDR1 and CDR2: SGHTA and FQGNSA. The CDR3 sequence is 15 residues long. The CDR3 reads CASSLYDSENSPLHF. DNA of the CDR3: TGTGCCAGCAGCTTATATGACAGCGAAAATTCACCCCTCCACTTT.

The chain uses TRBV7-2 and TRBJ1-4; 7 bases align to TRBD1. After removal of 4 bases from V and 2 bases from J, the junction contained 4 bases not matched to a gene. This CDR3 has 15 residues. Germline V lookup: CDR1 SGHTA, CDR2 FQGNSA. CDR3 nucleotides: TGTGCCAGCAGCTCCCACAGGGGCACTAATGAAAAACTGTTTTTT. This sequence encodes CASSSHRGTNEKLFF.

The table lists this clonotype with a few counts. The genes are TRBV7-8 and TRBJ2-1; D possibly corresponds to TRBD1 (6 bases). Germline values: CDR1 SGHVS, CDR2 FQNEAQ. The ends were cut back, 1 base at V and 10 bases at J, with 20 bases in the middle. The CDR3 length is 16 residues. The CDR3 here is CASSLEEGEQGHEQFF. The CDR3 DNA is TGTGCCAGCAGCTTAGAGGAAGGCGAACAGGGCCACGAGCAGTTCTTC.

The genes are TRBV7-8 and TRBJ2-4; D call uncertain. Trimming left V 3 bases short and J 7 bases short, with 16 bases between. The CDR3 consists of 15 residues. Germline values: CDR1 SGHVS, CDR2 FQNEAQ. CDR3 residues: CASSFLSLSPNIQYF. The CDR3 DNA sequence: TGTGCCAGCAGCTTCTTGTCCCTCAGTCCCAACATTCAGTACTTC.

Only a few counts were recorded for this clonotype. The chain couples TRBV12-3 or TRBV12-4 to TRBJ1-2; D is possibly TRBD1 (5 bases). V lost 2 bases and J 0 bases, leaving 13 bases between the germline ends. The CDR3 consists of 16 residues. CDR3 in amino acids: CASSLHQGGANYGYTF. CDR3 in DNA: TGTGCCAGCAGTTTACATCAGGGTGGAGCTAACTATGGCTACACCTTC.

The CDR3 loop is CASHGPGQNYGYTF. Here the CDR3 DNA reads TGTGCCAGCCACGGCCCGGGACAGAACTATGGCTACACCTTC. The V gene is TRBV6-1, the J gene TRBJ1-2; 7 bases fit TRBD1. CDR3 size: 14 residues. In germline, CDR1 is MNHNS, CDR2 SASEGT. The ends lost 8 bases at V and 2 bases at J; junction bases unmatched: 8.

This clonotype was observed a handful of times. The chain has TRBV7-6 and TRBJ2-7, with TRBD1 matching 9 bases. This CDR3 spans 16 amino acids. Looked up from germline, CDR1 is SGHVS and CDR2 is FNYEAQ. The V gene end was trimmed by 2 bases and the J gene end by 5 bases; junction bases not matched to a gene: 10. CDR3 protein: CASSLIPDGTGNEQYF. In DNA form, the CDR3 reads TGTGCCAGCAGCTTAATCCCAGACGGGACAGGGAACGAGCAGTACTTC.

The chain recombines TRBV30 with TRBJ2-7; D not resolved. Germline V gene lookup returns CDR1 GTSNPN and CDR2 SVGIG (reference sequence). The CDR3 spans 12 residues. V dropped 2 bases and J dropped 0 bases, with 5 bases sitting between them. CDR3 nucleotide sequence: TGTGCCTGGAGTAGGATCTCCTACGAGCAGTACTTC. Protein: CAWSRISYEQYF.

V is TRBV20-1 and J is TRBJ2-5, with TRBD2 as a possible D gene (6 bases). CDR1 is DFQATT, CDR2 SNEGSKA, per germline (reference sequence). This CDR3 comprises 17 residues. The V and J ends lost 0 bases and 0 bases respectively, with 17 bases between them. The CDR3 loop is CSAREAPLRGYQETQYF. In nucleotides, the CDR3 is TGCAGTGCTAGAGAGGCCCCGCTCCGGGGGTACCAAGAGACCCAGTACTTC.

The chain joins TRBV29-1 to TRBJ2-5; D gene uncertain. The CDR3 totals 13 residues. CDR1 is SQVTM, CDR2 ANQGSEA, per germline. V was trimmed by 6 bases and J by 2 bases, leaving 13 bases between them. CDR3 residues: CSVNLPSQETQYF. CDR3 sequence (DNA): TGCAGCGTAAACCTACCCTCGCAAGAGACCCAGTACTTC. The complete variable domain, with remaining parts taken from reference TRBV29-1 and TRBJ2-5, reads SAVISQKPSRDICQRGTSLTIQCQVDSQVTMMFWYRQQPGQSLTLIATANQGSEATYESGFVIDKFPISRPNLTFSTLTVSNMSPEDSSIYLCSVNLPSQETQYFGPGTRLLVL.